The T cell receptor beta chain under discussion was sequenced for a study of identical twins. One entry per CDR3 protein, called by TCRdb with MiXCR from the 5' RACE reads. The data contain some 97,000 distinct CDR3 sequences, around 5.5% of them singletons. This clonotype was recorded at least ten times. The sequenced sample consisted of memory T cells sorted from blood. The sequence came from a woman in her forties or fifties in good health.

The CDR3 DNA follows: TGTGCCAGCAGCTCCTGGGGGGAGGAGCAGTTCTTC. Its translation is CASSSWGEEQFF. V is TRBV7-8 and J is TRBJ2-1; D might be TRBD2 (6 bases). Trimming removed 4 bases at V and 10 bases at J, with 11 bases between. This CDR3 region has 12 residues. From germline, CDR1 is SGHVS and CDR2 FQNEAQ.